Listed here are 27 T cell receptor beta chains from one sample, sequenced in a study of vaccination and CD4 T cells after COVID-19. An Oncomine TCR Beta short-read assay was used to sequence the DNA from cultured CD4+ T cells. Each CDR3 protein gets one entry after TCRdb re-called the PCR reads with MiXCR. This table has 4,600 or so distinct CDR3 sequences, almost 60% appearing once. As for treatment: roughly nine-day PBMC culture with coronavirus spike peptide pools or control peptides (ViraFEST assay). CD4+ T-cell collection from the unexposed donor predated the COVID-19 pandemic (2011-2018). Their recognized antigens are unknown. Specimen: CD4+ T cells from blood, cultured in vitro. The origin of the receptors is a human donor in good health.

The V gene is TRBV20-1, the J gene TRBJ1-2; D is ambiguous. Germline V gene lookup returns CDR1 DFQATT and CDR2 SNEGSKA (reference sequence). The CDR3 spans 15 residues. The germline V and J ends were trimmed by 0 bases and 4 bases, with 15 bases remaining between them. For the CDR3, the DNA is TGCAGTGCTAGAGATCCGGGCCTCGCCACCTATGGCTACACCTTC. This codes for CSARDPGLATYGYTF.

This clonotype is deemed medium-sized. The V gene is TRBV20-1, the J gene TRBJ1-2; a weak D match, TRBD1 (5 bases). The CDR3 runs to 13 residues. Germline assignment: CDR1 DFQATT and CDR2 SNEGSKA (reference sequence). V lost 4 bases and J lost 4, with 13 bases in between. The CDR3 bases are TGCAGTGCTAAATCAGGGTTCGGCTATGGCTACACCTTC. Protein: CSAKSGFGYGYTF.

The chain is built from TRBV20-1 and TRBJ1-4; D not resolved. This CDR3 has 14 residues. Germline V gene lookup returns CDR1 DFQATT and CDR2 SNEGSKA (reference sequence). Trimming removed 3 bases from V and 5 bases from J, with 13 bases in between. The CDR3 sequence: CSASWASENEKLFF. The CDR3 region has the DNA TGCAGTGCTAGTTGGGCATCGGAGAATGAAAAACTGTTTTTT.

The chain joins TRBV6-5 to TRBJ1-1; D ambiguous. Germline assignment: CDR1 MNHEY and CDR2 SVGAGI. The ends were cut back, 2 bases at V and 2 bases at J, with 12 bases in the middle. The CDR3 has 15 residues. The CDR3 is CASSYLAGPNTEAFF. CDR3 bases: TGTGCCAGCAGTTACCTCGCGGGCCCTAACACTGAAGCTTTCTTT.

Here the CDR3 reads CAIKPGTGQETQYF. The CDR3 DNA follows: TGTGCCATCAAGCCCGGGACAGGGCAAGAGACCCAGTACTTC. The gene calls are TRBV10-3 and TRBJ2-5; 9 positions match TRBD1. The CDR3 length is 14 residues. Germline-derived CDR1 and CDR2 are ENHRY and SYGVKD. V lost 7 bases, J lost 2 bases, and 5 bases stayed unmatched.

The rearrangement uses TRBV10-3 and TRBJ1-2, with D maybe TRBD1 (6 bases). Trimming left V 5 bases short and J 4 bases short, with 8 bases between. This CDR3 has 12 amino acids. CDR1 is ENHRY and CDR2 is SYGVKD in the germline V gene. Here the CDR3 DNA reads TGTGCCATCAGTACAGGGTCCTATGGCTACACCTTC. Translation gives CAISTGSYGYTF.

The chain recombines TRBV7-6 with TRBJ2-1; the D gene is possibly TRBD2 (5 bases). Germline values: CDR1 SGHVS, CDR2 FNYEAQ. With 4 bases removed from V and 6 bases from J, the gap between germline ends came to 16 bases. The length of the CDR3 is 15 residues. The CDR3 nucleotides read TGTGCCAGCAGCTCCGTCGGGTCACGGGGCAATGAGCAGTTCTTC. Translated: CASSSVGSRGNEQFF.

This clonotype was seen just once. The CDR3 region has the DNA TGCAGTGCTAGAACGAAGGGGTTGAACACTGAAGCTTTCTTT. It encodes CSARTKGLNTEAFF. V and J are TRBV20-1 and TRBJ1-1; possibly TRBD1 for D (5 bases). CDR1 is DFQATT and CDR2 is SNEGSKA in the germline V gene (reference sequence). This CDR3 is 14 amino acids long. The ends were cut back, 2 bases at V and 0 bases at J, with 10 bases in the middle.

This rearrangement joins TRBV30 to TRBJ1-2, with unresolved D. Trimming pared 6 bases from V and 7 bases from J, leaving 12 bases between. The CDR3 is made up of 11 amino acids. Germline CDR1 reads GTSNPN; CDR2 reads SVGIG (reference sequence). The CDR3 is CACFEAPGYTF. The DNA for the CDR3 is TGTGCCTGCTTCGAAGCCCCTGGCTACACCTTC.

This clonotype was observed a few times. The chain recombines TRBV5-4 with TRBJ1-2; a possible D gene is TRBD1 (5 bases). Looked up from germline, CDR1 is SGHNT and CDR2 is YYREEE (reference sequence). This CDR3 has 12 residues. V was shortened by 2 bases and J by 6 bases, with 8 bases between the two germline ends. CDR3 sequence (DNA): TGTGCCAGCAGCTTATCGGGGGATGGCTACACCTTC. As protein: CASSLSGDGYTF. The full variable domain, with the rest looked up from reference TRBV5-4 and TRBJ1-2, is ETGVTQSPTHLIKTRGQQVTLRCSSQSGHNTVSWYQQALGQGPQFIFQYYREEENGRGNFPPRFSGLQFPNYSSELNVNALELDDSALYLCASSLSGDGYTFGSGTRLTVV.

This clonotype was counted between two and nine times. The chain combines TRBV6-1 with TRBJ1-5, with TRBD1 matching 11 bases. The ends lost 6 bases at V and 1 base at J; junction bases unmatched: 11. The CDR3 runs 18 residues. Germline V CDR1 and CDR2: MNHNS, SASEGT. This CDR3 reads CASRHLSGTGGSNQPQHF. The DNA of the CDR3 is TGTGCCAGCAGGCATCTATCCGGGACAGGGGGAAGCAATCAGCCCCAGCATTTT.

This clonotype was picked up a small number of times. The rearrangement links TRBV19 to TRBJ1-5, with D perhaps matching TRBD1 (5 bases). Trimming removed 4 bases from V and 3 bases from J, with 10 bases in between. CDR3 length: 14 amino acids. Looked up from germline, CDR1 is LNHDA and CDR2 is SQIVND (reference sequence). CDR3 coding DNA: TGTGCCAGTAGTACCTGGGGGGACAATCAGCCCCAGCATTTT. It is translated as CASSTWGDNQPQHF.

The V gene is TRBV6-5, the J gene TRBJ1-3, with 11 bases that match TRBD1. This CDR3 spans 15 amino acids. Germline assignment: CDR1 MNHEY and CDR2 SVGAGI. V lost 4 bases and J lost 4; bases outside the gene matches: 3. The CDR3 spells CASSSGQGVGNTIYF. CDR3 DNA: TGTGCCAGCAGTTCGGGACAGGGGGTAGGAAACACCATATATTTT.

This clonotype was recorded once. This chain connects TRBV5-1 to TRBJ1-2; TRBD1 agrees at 7 bases. Germline values: CDR1 SGHRS, CDR2 YFSETQ. This CDR3 is built from 14 residues. J gave up 2 bases and V 0 bases, and 1 base lay outside the gene matches. CDR3 DNA: TGCGCCAGCAGCTTGGGACAGGGCAACTATGGCTACACCTTC. Translating it yields CASSLGQGNYGYTF.

The sample holds a few counts of this clonotype. This chain connects TRBV15 to TRBJ1-1, with D possibly being TRBD1 (6 bases). Trimming left V 7 bases short and J 4 bases short, with 16 bases between. The CDR3 spans 14 residues. Germline V gene lookup returns CDR1 LNHNV and CDR2 YYDKDF (reference sequence). DNA for the CDR3: TGTGCCACCACCAAGGGGGTGGAGCGCACTGAAGCTTTCTTT. Protein: CATTKGVERTEAFF. The whole variable domain, remainder taken from reference TRBV15 and TRBJ1-1, is DAMVIQNPRYQVTQFGKPVTLSCSQTLNHNVMYWYQQKSSQAPKLLFHYYDKDFNNEADTPDNFQSRRPNTSFCFLDIRSPGLGDTAMYLCATTKGVERTEAFFGQGTRLTVV.

This clonotype was counted only a few times. The chain's CDR3 is CASSTGTGAGYTF. In nucleotides, the CDR3 is TGTGCCAGCTCAACCGGGACAGGGGCTGGCTACACCTTC. The chain employs TRBV18 and TRBJ1-2, with 10 bases aligning to TRBD1. CDR1 and CDR2 (germline): KGHSH, LQKENI. The V segment lost 5 bases and the J segment 7 bases; nucleotides outside the gene matches: 4. This CDR3 has 13 amino acids.

This clonotype was found a few times. V gene TRBV19 combines with J gene TRBJ2-4; 13 positions agree with TRBD2. Germline assignment: CDR1 LNHDA and CDR2 SQIVND (reference sequence). With V trimmed by 4 bases and J by 3 bases, 15 bases remained unmatched. CDR3 size: 20 residues. Written as DNA, the CDR3 is TGTGCCAGTAGTACCAGGACTAGCGGGGGCCTCCGGGTAGTCAAAAACATTCAGTACTTC. Translated: CASSTRTSGGLRVVKNIQYF.

The genes are TRBV28 and TRBJ2-2, with D possibly being TRBD1 (6 bases). The CDR3 totals 15 residues. Per germline, CDR1 MDHEN and CDR2 SYDVKM. The V gene lost 6 bases and the J gene lost 1 base, with 12 bases spanning the gap. This CDR3 is CASRTSGQNTGELFF. CDR3 sequence (DNA): TGTGCCAGCAGAACCTCGGGACAGAACACCGGGGAGCTGTTTTTT.

The chain recombines TRBV25-1 with TRBJ1-5, with D perhaps matching TRBD1 (5 bases). CDR3 size: 14 residues. Per the germline V gene, CDR1 is MGHDK and CDR2 is SYGVNS. V was clipped by 4 bases and J by 5 bases, with 12 bases between them. CDR3 nucleotides: TGTGCCAGCAGTGGTCCAGGGAGTTATCAGCCCCAGCATTTT. This gives the protein CASSGPGSYQPQHF.

The chain uses TRBV2 and TRBJ1-6, with D unresolved. The V gene lost 4 bases and the J gene lost 2 bases, with 6 bases spanning the gap. The CDR3 covers 14 residues. Germline V gene data show CDR1 as SNHLY and CDR2 as FYNNEI. CDR3 region: CASSAETYNSPLHF. The CDR3 DNA reads TGTGCCAGCAGTGCAGAAACCTATAATTCACCCCTCCACTTT.

This clonotype was recorded once. The genes are TRBV9 and TRBJ1-2, with D possibly being TRBD1 (6 bases). Germline V CDR1 and CDR2: SGDLS, YYNGEE. V was pared by 3 bases and J by 7 bases, with 16 bases between. This CDR3 comprises 14 residues. CDR3 residues: CASSEGPGALGYTF. CDR3 bases: TGTGCCAGCAGCGAGGGACCGGGGGCGCTTGGCTACACCTTC. The complete variable domain, with remaining parts taken from reference TRBV9 and TRBJ1-2, reads DSGVTQTPKHLITATGQRVTLRCSPRSGDLSVYWYQQSLDQGLQFLIQYYNGEERAKGNILERFSAQQFPDLHSELNLSSLELGDSALYFCASSEGPGALGYTFGSGTRLTVV.

The rearrangement links TRBV6-1 to TRBJ2-5; the match to TRBD2 covers 12 bases. J lost 4 bases, V lost 6 bases, and 6 bases had no gene match. Germline CDR1 and CDR2: MNHNS and SASEGT. This CDR3 is 15 amino acids long. CDR3 residues: CASSTSGRTGETQYF. The CDR3 DNA is TGTGCCAGCAGCACTAGCGGGAGGACGGGAGAGACCCAGTACTTC.

The rearrangement links TRBV18 to TRBJ2-3; D not certain. Trimming left V 1 base short and J 2 bases short, with 10 bases between. The CDR3 is 15 amino acids. CDR1 and CDR2 from the germline V gene are KGHSH and LQKENI. CDR3 sequence: CASSPQPQYTDTQYF. CDR3 nucleotide sequence: TGTGCCAGCTCACCACAGCCACAGTACACAGATACGCAGTATTTT.

This clonotype was seen a handful of times. This chain joins TRBV27 and TRBJ2-7; D unclear. The CDR3 runs 11 residues. From germline, CDR1 is MNHEY and CDR2 SMNVEV (reference sequence). Trimming pared 4 bases from V and 3 bases from J, leaving 4 bases between. Written as DNA, the CDR3 is TGTGCCAGCAGTTCGAACTACGAGCAGTACTTC. Its protein is CASSSNYEQYF.

In its sample, this clonotype was seen once. The CDR3 here is CSVGTGNGYTF. Written as DNA, the CDR3 is TGCAGCGTCGGGACAGGAAATGGCTACACCTTC. This chain uses TRBV29-1 with TRBJ1-2, with 8 bases lining up with TRBD1. V dropped 6 bases and J dropped 6; count of bases not matched to a gene: 3. The CDR3 extends over 11 amino acids. From germline, CDR1 is SQVTM and CDR2 ANQGSEA.

This chain links TRBV20-1 with TRBJ2-5, with 10 positions matching TRBD2. The CDR3 is made up of 16 amino acids. V lost 6 bases, J lost 6 bases, and 16 bases stayed unmatched. The V gene's germline CDR1 is DFQATT and CDR2 SNEGSKA (reference sequence). CDR3 region: CSAKTLLAGALKTQYF. As DNA, the CDR3 is TGCAGTGCCAAAACTCTCCTAGCGGGGGCCCTGAAGACCCAGTACTTC.

The chain uses TRBV6-2 or TRBV6-3 and TRBJ1-1, with TRBD1 matching 7 bases. The junction had 11 bases not matched to a gene; V was cut back by 5 bases and J by 2 bases. Per the germline V gene, CDR1 is MNHEY and CDR2 is SVGEGT. The CDR3 consists of 16 residues. CDR3 sequence (DNA): TGTGCCAGCAGTCCCGGCTGGGGACAGCTAAACACTGAAGCTTTCTTT. This sequence encodes CASSPGWGQLNTEAFF.